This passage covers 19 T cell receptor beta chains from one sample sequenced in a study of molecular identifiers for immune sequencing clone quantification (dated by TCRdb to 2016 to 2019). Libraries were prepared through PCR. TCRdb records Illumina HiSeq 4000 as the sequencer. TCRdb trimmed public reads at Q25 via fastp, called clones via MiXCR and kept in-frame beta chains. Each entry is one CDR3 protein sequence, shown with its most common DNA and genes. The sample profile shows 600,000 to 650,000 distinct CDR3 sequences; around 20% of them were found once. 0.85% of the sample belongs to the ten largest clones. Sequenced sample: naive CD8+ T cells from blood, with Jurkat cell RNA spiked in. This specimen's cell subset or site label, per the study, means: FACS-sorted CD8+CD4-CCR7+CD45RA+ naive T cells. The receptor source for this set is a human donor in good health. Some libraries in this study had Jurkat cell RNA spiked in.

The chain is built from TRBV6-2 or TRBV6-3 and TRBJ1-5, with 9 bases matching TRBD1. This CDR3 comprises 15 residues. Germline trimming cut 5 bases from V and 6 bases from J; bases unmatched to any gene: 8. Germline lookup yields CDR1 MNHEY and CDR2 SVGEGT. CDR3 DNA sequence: TGTGCCAGCAGTGCGGACAGGGGTGGGGGTCAGCCCCAGCATTTT. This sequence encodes CASSADRGGGQPQHF.

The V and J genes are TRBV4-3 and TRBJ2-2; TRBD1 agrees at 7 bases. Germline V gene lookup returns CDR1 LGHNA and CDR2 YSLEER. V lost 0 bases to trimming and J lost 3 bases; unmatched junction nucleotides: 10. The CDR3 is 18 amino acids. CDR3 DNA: TGCGCCAGCAGCCAAGACGAGATCAGGGGGTCGTACACCGGGGAGCTGTTTTTT. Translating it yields CASSQDEIRGSYTGELFF.

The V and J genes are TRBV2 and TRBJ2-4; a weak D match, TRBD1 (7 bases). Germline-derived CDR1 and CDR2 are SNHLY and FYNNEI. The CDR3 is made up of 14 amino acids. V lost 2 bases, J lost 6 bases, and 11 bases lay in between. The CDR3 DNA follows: TGTGCCAGCAGTGAACCCCAGGGGGGAAACATTCAGTACTTC. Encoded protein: CASSEPQGGNIQYF.

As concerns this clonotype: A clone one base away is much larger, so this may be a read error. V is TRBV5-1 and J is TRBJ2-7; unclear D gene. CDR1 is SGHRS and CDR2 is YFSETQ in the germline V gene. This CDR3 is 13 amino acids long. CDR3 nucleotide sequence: TGCGCCAGCAGCTTGGGACAACATGACGAGCAGTGCTTC. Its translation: CASSLGQHDEQCF.

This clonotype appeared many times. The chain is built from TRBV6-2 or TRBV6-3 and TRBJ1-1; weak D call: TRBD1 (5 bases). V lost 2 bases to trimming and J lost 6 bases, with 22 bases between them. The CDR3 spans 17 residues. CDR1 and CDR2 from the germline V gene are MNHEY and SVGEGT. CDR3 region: CASSYTLPGPDWPEAFF. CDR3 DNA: TGTGCCAGCAGTTACACGTTACCGGGACCTGATTGGCCTGAAGCTTTCTTT.

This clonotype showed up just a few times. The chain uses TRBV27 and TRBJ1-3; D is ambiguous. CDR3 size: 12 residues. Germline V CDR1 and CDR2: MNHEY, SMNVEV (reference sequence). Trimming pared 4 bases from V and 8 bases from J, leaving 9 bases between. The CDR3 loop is CASSSQWDTIYF. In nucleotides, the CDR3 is TGTGCCAGCAGTTCCCAGTGGGACACCATATATTTT.

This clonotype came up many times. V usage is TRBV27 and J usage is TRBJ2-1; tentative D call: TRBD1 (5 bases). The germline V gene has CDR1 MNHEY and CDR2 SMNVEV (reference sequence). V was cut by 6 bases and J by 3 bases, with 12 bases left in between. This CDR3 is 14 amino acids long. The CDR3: CASRILDSYNEQFF. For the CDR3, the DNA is TGTGCCAGCAGGATCCTCGACAGCTACAATGAGCAGTTCTTC.

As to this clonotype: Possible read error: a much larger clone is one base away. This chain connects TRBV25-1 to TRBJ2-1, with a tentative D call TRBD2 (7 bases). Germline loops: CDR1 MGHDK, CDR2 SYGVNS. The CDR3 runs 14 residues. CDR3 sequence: CAGSGRGEGHEQFF. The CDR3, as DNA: TGTGCCGGCAGCGGAAGGGGGGAGGGCCATGAGCAGTTCTTC. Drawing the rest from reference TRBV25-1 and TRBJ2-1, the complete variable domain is EADIYQTPRYLVIGTGKKITLECSQTMGHDKMYWYQQDPGMELHLIHYSYGVNSTEKGDLSSESTVSRIRTEHFPLTLESARPSHTSQYLCAGSGRGEGHEQFFGPGTRLTVL.

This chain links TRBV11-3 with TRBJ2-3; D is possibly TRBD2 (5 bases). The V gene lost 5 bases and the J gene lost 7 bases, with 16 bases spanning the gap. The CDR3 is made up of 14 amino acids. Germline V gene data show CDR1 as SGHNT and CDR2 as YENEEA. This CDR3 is CASSEPGERHTQYF. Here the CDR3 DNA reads TGTGCCAGCAGCGAGCCCGGGGAGAGGCATACGCAGTATTTT.

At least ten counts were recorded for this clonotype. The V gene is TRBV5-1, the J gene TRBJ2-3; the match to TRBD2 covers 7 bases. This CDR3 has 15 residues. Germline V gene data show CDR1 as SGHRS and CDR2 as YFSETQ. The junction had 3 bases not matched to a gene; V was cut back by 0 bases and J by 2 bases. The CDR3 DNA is TGCGCCAGCAGCTTGGAAGCGGGGATCACAGATACGCAGTATTTT. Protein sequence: CASSLEAGITDTQYF.

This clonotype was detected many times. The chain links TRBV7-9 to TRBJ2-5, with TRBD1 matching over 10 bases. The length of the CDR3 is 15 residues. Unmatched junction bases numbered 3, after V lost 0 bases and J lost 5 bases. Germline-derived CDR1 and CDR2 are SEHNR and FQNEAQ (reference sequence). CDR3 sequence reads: CASSLATGGLETQYF. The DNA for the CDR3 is TGTGCCAGCAGCTTAGCGACAGGGGGCTTGGAGACCCAGTACTTC.

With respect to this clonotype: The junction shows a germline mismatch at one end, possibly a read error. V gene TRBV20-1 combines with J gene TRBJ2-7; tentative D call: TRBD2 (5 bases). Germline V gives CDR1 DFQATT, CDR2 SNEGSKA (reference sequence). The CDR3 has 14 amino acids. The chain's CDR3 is CGARTSGDLYEQYF. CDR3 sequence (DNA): TGCGGTGCCCGGACCAGCGGAGATCTCTACGAGCAGTACTTC.

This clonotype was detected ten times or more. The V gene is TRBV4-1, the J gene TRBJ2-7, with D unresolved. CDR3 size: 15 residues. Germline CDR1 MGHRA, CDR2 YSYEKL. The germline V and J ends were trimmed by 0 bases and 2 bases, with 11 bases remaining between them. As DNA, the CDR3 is TGCGCCAGCAGCCAAGATCTTCAAATAGCCTACGAGCAGTACTTC. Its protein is CASSQDLQIAYEQYF.

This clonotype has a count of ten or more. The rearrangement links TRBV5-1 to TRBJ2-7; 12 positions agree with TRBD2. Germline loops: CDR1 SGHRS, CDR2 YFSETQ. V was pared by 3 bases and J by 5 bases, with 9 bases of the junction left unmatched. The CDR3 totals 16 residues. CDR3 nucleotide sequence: TGCGCCAGCAGCTCTCGGACTAGCGGGATAGGCGACGAGCAGTACTTC. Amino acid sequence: CASSSRTSGIGDEQYF.

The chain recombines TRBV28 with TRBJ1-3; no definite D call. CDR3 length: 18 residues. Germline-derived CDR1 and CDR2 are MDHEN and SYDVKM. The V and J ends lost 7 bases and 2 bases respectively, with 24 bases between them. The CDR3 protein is CASKPSIRPGRAGNTIYF. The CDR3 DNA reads TGTGCCAGCAAACCTTCAATCCGCCCGGGAAGGGCTGGAAACACCATATATTTT.

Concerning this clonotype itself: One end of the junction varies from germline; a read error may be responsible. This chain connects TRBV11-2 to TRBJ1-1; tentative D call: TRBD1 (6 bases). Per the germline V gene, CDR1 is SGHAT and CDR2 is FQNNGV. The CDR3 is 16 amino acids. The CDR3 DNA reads TGTGCCAGCGGCTTATGGGGTTCAGGACAGAACACTGAAGCTCTCTTT. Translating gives CASGLWGSGQNTEALF.

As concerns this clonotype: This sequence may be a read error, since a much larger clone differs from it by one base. CDR3 loop: CASSPRRSYEQYF. CDR3 DNA: TGTGCCAGCAGCCCCAGGCGGAGCTACGAGCAGTACTTC. The genes are TRBV7-9 and TRBJ2-7; D is unresolved. Between the trimmed V and J ends, which lost 5 bases and 3 bases, there was a span of 11 bases. CDR1 is SEHNR and CDR2 is FQNEAQ in the germline V gene (reference sequence). This CDR3 spans 13 amino acids.

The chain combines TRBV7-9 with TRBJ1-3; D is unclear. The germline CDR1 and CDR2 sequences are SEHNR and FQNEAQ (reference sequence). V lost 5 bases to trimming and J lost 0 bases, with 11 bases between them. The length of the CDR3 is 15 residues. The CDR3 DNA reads TGTGCCAGCAGCCAAGACATCGTCTCTGGAAACACCATATATTTT. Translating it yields CASSQDIVSGNTIYF.

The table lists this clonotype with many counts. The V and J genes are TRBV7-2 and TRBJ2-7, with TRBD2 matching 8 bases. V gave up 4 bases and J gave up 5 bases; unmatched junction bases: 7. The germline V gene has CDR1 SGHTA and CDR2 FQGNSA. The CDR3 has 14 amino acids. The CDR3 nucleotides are TGTGCCAGCAGCTCCGGGGGGGGATCCAACGAGCAGTACTTC. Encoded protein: CASSSGGGSNEQYF.